This T cell receptor beta chain is from a study of cytomegalovirus exposure and HLA in healthy donors. Germline values: CDR1 SGHVS, CDR2 FQNEAQ. The length of the CDR3 is 15 residues. Trimming stripped 1 base from V and 1 base from J, with 9 bases between. PCR was performed using 60 Vbeta and 13 Jbeta primers. Profiling relied on immunoSEQ multiplex PCR, and the TCRdb table lists in-frame clones only, not all of them. In the table there are 30,000 to 45,000 clones, around 86% of which are singletons. This TCR derives from a middle-aged woman in good health and CMV-seropositive. The material sequenced was PBMCs. V and J are TRBV7-8 and TRBJ2-3, with D perhaps matching TRBD1 (5 bases). The DNA for the CDR3 is TGTGCCAGCAGCTTAGTGGTAGGGGGCACAGATACGCAGTATTTT. This encodes CASSLVVGGTDTQYF.